The present T cell receptor (beta chain) was sequenced within a study of blood T cell repertoires in COVID-19. Germline V gives CDR1 LGHNA, CDR2 YNFKEQ. The CDR3 sequence is 15 residues long. Unmatched junction bases numbered 6, after V lost 4 bases and J lost 9 bases. The authors' processing: Amplification of reference gene primers was used by the study to estimate nucleated cell counts. Repertoires were generated with immunoSEQ multiplex PCR, while TCRdb's copy carries only in-frame clones and drops some. V, J and clone size are those of that table, while D and trimming were read from the DNA. The sample has approximately 300,000 clones; around 89% are singletons.

This TCR was recovered from a man between 40 and 49 years old with acute or convalescent COVID-19. The specimen was peripheral blood. This chain uses TRBV4-2 with TRBJ1-6, with 10 positions matching TRBD1. The CDR3 is CASSRKTGGGSPLHF. CDR3 nucleotides: TGTGCCAGCAGCCGCAAGACAGGGGGCGGTTCACCCCTCCACTTT.